This T cell receptor (beta chain) was sequenced for a study of T cell responses to AZD1222 COVID-19 vaccine. Germline assignment: CDR1 SGHTS and CDR2 YDEGEE. The CDR3 loop spans 14 amino acids. V lost 0 bases and J lost 3, with 10 bases in between. TCRdb's table, derived via immunoSEQ multiplex PCR, lists solely in-frame clones and lacks some. The sample records about 92,000 clones, approximately 90% being singletons. This clone was recorded only once. This sequence joins TRBV5-8 and TRBJ2-7; tentatively, D is TRBD1 (6 bases). The source material was peripheral blood, sampled on day 0 of AZD1222 vaccination. This sequence was found in an adult in good health. CDR3 protein: CASSLGTVFYEQYF. The CDR3 DNA reads as TGTGCCAGCAGCTTGGGGACAGTCTTCTACGAGCAGTACTTC. Drawing the rest from reference TRBV5-8 and TRBJ2-7, the complete variable domain is EAGVTQSPTHLIKTRGQQATLRCSPISGHTSVYWYQQALGLGLQFLLWYDEGEERNRGNFPPRFSGRQFPNYSSELNVNALELEDSALYLCASSLGTVFYEQYFGPGTRLTVT.